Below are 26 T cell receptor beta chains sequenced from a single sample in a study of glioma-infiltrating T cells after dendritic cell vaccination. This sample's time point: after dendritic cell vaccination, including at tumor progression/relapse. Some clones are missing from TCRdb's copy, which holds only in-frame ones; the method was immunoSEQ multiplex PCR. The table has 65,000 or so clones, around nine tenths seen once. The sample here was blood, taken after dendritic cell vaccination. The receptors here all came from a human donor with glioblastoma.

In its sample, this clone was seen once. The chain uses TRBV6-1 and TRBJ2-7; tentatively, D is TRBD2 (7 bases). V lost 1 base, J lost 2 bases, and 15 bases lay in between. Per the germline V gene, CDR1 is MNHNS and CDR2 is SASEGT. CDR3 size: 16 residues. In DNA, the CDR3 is TGTGCCAGCAGTGAAGTCGAAGGGGGAGGGCCCTACGAGCAGTACTTC. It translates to CASSEVEGGGPYEQYF.

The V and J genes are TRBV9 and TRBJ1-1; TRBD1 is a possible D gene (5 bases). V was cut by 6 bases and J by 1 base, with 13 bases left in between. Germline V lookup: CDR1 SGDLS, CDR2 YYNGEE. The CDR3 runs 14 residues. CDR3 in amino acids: CASNKGPQNTEAFF. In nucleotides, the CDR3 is TGTGCCAGCAACAAGGGGCCGCAGAACACTGAAGCTTTCTTT.

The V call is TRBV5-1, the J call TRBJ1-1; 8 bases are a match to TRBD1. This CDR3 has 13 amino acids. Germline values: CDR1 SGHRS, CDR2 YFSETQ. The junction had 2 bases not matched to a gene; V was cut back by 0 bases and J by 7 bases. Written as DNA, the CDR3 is TGCGCCAGCAGCTTGGCACAGGGGGTTGAAGCTTTCTTT. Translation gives CASSLAQGVEAFF. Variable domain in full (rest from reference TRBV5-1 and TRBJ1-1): KAGVTQTPRYLIKTRGQQVTLSCSPISGHRSVSWYQQTPGQGLQFLFEYFSETQRNKGNFPGRFSGRQFSNSRSEMNVSTLELGDSALYLCASSLAQGVEAFFGQGTRLTVV.

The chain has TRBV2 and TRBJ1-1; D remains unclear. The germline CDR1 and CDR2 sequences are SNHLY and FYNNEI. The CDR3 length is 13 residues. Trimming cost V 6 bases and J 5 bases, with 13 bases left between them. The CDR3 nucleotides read TGTGCCAGCAGAAAACGACGGGGAACTGAAGCTTTCTTT. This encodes CASRKRRGTEAFF.

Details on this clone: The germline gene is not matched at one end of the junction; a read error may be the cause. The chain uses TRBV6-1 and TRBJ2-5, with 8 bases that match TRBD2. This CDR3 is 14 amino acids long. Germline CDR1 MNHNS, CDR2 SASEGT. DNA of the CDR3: TGTGCCAGCAACGTACCGGGGGGGCAAGAGGCCCAGTACTTC. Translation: CASNVPGGQEAQYF.

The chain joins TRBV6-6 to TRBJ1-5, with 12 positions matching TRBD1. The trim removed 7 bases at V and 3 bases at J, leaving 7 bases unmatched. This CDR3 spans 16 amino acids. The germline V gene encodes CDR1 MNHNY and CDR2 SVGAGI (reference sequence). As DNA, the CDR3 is TGTGCCAGCAAACCGGGACAGGGGGCTGTCAATCAGCCCCAGCATTTT. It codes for CASKPGQGAVNQPQHF.

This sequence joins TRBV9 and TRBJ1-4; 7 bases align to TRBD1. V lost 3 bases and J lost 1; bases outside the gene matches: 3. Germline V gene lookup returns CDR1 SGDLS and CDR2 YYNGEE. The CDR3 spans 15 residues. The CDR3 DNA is TGTGCCAGCAGCGGTACAGGGGTAACTAATGAAAAACTGTTTTTT. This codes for CASSGTGVTNEKLFF.

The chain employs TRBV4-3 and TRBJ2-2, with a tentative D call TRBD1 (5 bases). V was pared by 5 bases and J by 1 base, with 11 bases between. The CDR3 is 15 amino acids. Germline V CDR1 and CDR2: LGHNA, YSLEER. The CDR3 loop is CASSGRDRNTGELFF. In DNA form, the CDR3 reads TGCGCCAGCAGCGGTCGAGACAGGAACACCGGGGAGCTGTTTTTT.

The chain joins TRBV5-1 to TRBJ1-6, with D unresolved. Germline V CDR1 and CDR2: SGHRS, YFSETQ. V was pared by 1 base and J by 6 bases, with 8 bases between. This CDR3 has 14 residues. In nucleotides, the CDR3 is TGCGCCAGCAGCTTGATCGAGGCTAATTCACCCCTCCACTTT. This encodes CASSLIEANSPLHF.

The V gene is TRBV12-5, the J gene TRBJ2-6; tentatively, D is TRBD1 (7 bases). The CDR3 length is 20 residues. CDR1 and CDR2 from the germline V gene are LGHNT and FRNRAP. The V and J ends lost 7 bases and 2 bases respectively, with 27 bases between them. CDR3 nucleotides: TGTGCTAGTGCCATTGAGGGGGCGGGGACAGTGATACCTGGGGCCAACGTCCTGACTTTC. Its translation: CASAIEGAGTVIPGANVLTF.

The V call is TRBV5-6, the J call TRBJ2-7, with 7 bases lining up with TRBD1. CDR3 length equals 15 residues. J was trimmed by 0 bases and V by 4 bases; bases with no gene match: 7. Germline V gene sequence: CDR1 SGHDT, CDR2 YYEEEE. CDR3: CASSIPGQSSYEQYF. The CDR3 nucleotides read TGTGCCAGCAGCATACCGGGACAGAGCTCCTACGAGCAGTACTTC.

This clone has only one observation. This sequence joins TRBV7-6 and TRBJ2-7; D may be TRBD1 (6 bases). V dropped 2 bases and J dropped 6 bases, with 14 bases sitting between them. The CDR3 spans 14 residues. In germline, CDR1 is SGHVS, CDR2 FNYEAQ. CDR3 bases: TGTGCCAGCAGCTTAAGGCCAGGGGAAAGCGAGCAGTACTTC. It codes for CASSLRPGESEQYF.

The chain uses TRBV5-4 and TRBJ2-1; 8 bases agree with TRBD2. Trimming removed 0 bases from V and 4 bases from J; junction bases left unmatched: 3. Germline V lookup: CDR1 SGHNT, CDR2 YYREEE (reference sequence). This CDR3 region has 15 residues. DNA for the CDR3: TGTGCCAGCAGCTTGGTCGGGGGGGCATACAATGAGCAGTTCTTC. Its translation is CASSLVGGAYNEQFF.

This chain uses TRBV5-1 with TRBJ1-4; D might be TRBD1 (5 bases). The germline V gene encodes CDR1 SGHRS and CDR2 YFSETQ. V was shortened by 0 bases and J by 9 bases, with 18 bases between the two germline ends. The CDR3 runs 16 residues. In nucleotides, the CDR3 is TGCGCCAGCAGCTTGGCTCCGGCGGGGGAGAAGAAAAAACTGTTTTTT. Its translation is CASSLAPAGEKKKLFF.

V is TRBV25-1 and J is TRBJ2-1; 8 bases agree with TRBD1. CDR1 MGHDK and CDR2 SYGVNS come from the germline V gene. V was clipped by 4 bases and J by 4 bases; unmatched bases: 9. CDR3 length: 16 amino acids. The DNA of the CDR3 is TGTGCCAGCAGTGTACATGCCGGGACAGGTTACAATGAGCAGTTCTTC. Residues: CASSVHAGTGYNEQFF.

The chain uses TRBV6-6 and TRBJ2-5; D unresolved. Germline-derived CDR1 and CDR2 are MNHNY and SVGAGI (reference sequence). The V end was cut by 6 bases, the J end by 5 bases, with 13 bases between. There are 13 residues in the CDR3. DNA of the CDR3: TGTGCCAGCAGCCCACGAGGCCGGGAGACCCAGTACTTC. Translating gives CASSPRGRETQYF.

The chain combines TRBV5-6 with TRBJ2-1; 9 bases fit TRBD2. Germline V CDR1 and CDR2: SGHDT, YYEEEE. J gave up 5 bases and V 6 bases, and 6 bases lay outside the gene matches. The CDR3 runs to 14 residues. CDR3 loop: CASTRREGNNEQFF. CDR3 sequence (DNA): TGTGCCAGCACCCGGCGGGAGGGAAACAATGAGCAGTTCTTC.

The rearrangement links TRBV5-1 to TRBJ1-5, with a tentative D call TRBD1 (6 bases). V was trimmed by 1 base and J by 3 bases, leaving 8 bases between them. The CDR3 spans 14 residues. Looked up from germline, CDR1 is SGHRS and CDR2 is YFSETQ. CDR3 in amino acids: CASSLTGNNQPQHF. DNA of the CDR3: TGCGCCAGCAGCTTGACAGGGAACAATCAGCCCCAGCATTTT.

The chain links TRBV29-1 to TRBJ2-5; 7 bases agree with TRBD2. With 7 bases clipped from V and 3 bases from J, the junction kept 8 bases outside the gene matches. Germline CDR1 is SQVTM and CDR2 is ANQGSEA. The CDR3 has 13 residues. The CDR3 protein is CSAKPGGKETQYF. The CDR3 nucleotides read TGCAGCGCCAAACCCGGGGGGAAAGAGACCCAGTACTTC.

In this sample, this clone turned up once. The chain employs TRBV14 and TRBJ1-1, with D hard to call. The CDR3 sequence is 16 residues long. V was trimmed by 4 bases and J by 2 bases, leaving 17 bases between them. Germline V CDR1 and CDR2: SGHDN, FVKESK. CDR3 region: CASSPFVGSLNTEAFF. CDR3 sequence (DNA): TGTGCCAGCAGCCCGTTTGTGGGGAGCCTTAACACTGAAGCTTTCTTT.

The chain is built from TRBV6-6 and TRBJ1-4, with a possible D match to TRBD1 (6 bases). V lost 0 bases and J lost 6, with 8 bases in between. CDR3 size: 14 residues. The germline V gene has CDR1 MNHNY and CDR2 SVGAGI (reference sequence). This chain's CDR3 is CASSYSWTDEKLFF. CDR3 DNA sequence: TGTGCCAGCAGTTACTCGTGGACAGATGAAAAACTGTTTTTT.

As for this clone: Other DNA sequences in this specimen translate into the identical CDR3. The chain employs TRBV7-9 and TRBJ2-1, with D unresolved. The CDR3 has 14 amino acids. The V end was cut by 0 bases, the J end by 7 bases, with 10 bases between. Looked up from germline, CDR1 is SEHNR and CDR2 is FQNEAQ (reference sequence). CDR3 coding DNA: TGTGCCAGCAGCTTAGCTCGAGCGCTAAATGAGCAGTTCTTC. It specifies CASSLARALNEQFF. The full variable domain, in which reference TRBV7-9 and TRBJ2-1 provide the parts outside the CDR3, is DTGVSQNPRHKITKRGQNVTFRCDPISEHNRLYWYRQTLGQGPEFLTYFQNEAQLEKSRLLSDRFSAERPKGSFSTLEIQRTEQGDSAMYLCASSLARALNEQFFGPGTRLTVL.

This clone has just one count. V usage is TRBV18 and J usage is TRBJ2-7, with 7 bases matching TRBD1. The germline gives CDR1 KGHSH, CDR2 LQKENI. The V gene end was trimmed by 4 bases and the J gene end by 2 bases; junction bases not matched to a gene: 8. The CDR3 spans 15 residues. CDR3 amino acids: CASSQRTGTTYEQYF. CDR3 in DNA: TGTGCCAGCTCACAACGGACAGGTACCACCTACGAGCAGTACTTC.

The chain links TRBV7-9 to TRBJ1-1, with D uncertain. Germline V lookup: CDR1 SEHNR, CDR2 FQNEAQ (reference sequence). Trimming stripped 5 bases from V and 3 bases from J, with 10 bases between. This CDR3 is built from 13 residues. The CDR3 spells CASSMGGHTEAFF. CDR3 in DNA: TGTGCCAGCAGCATGGGAGGACACACTGAAGCTTTCTTT.

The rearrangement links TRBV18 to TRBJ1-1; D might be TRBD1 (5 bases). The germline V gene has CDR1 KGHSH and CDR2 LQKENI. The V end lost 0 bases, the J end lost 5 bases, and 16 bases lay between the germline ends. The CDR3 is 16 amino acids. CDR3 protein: CASSPPGPGLRTEAFF. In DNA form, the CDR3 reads TGTGCCAGCTCACCACCGGGGCCGGGTCTGCGGACTGAAGCTTTCTTT.

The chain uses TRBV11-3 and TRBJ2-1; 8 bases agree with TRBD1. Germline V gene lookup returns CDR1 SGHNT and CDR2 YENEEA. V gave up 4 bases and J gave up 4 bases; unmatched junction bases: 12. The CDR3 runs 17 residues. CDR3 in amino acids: CASSSSTGQAFYNEQFF. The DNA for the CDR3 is TGTGCCAGCAGCTCATCAACGGGACAGGCGTTTTACAATGAGCAGTTCTTC.